A selection of T cell receptor beta chains follows, all from one sample in a study of vaccination effects on CD4 cells after COVID-19. Clones were sequenced by immunoSEQ multiplex PCR, and TCRdb holds only the in-frame ones, with some missing. The sample records approximately 58,000 clones, 65% to 80% being singletons. No antigen has been assigned to these receptors. The sequencing used CD4+ T cells from PBMCs cultured without peptide, collected before COVID-19 vaccination. The receptor set was obtained from a human donor who received a COVID-19 vaccine. CDR3s include the opening cysteine and the closing phenylalanine or tryptophan. The order of the fields is D gene, J gene, clone size, V gene, CDR3 DNA, CDR3 protein. The D gene is left open where the match is weak. Rows may omit the clone size; those that give it use once, few, many or a size class.

d_call: TRBD1; j_call: TRBJ1-1; clone_size: once; v_call: TRBV28; cdr3_nt: TGTGCCAGCACCCCGGCGACAGGGACGAACACTGAAGCTTTCTTT; cdr3_aa: CASTPATGTNTEAFF
d_call: .; j_call: TRBJ2-3; clone_size: .; v_call: TRBV5-4; cdr3_nt: TGTGCCAGCAGCTTGGAAAATGTCGCAGATACGCAGTATTTT; cdr3_aa: CASSLENVADTQYF
d_call: .; j_call: TRBJ1-4; clone_size: .; v_call: TRBV27; cdr3_nt: TGTGCCAGCAGAGGGGTGTATACTAATGAAAAACTGTTTTTT; cdr3_aa: CASRGVYTNEKLFF
d_call: TRBD1; j_call: TRBJ1-4; clone_size: .; v_call: TRBV5-1; cdr3_nt: TGCGCCAGCAGCCGGACAGGGATGACTAATGAAAAACTGTTTTTT; cdr3_aa: CASSRTGMTNEKLFF
d_call: .; j_call: TRBJ1-2; clone_size: .; v_call: TRBV11-2; cdr3_nt: TGTGCCAGCAGCGCCCGACAGCAAAACTATGGCTACACCTTC; cdr3_aa: CASSARQQNYGYTF
d_call: .; j_call: TRBJ2-5; clone_size: .; v_call: TRBV2; cdr3_nt: TGTGCCAGCAACACACGCGCGGGGGAGACCCAGTACTTC; cdr3_aa: CASNTRAGETQYF
d_call: .; j_call: TRBJ2-6; clone_size: .; v_call: TRBV3-1/TRBV3-2; cdr3_nt: TGTGCCAGCAGCAAACAGGGTGTACTCTCTGGGGCCAACGTCCTGACTTTC; cdr3_aa: CASSKQGVLSGANVLTF
d_call: TRBD1; j_call: TRBJ2-4; clone_size: once; v_call: TRBV6-4; cdr3_nt: TGTGCCAGCAGTGACGGACAGGGCCAGGTTCAGTACTTC; cdr3_aa: CASSDGQGQVQYF
d_call: TRBD1; j_call: TRBJ1-5; clone_size: .; v_call: TRBV6-5; cdr3_nt: TGTGCCAGCAGATACCGACAGGGGTATGGCAATCAGCCCCAGCATTTT; cdr3_aa: CASRYRQGYGNQPQHF
d_call: .; j_call: TRBJ1-5; clone_size: .; v_call: TRBV18; cdr3_nt: TGTGCCAGCTCACCTACGCAAGTGAATCAGCCCCAGCATTTT; cdr3_aa: CASSPTQVNQPQHF
d_call: .; j_call: TRBJ1-2; clone_size: .; v_call: TRBV14; cdr3_nt: TGTGCCAGCAGCCAGTCACGAGATTCAAGCTACACCTTC; cdr3_aa: CASSQSRDSSYTF
d_call: .; j_call: TRBJ2-3; clone_size: .; v_call: TRBV7-3; cdr3_nt: TGTGCCAGCAGCAAGAAGGGGGGGGGCTATGCAGATACGCAGTATTTT; cdr3_aa: CASSKKGGGYADTQYF
d_call: TRBD1; j_call: TRBJ1-5; clone_size: .; v_call: TRBV10-3; cdr3_nt: TGTGCCATCAGTGCACAACAGGGGAATAGCAATCAGCCCCAGCATTTT; cdr3_aa: CAISAQQGNSNQPQHF
d_call: .; j_call: TRBJ2-1; clone_size: .; v_call: TRBV30; cdr3_nt: TGTGCCTGGAGTCGGCAGGGAAATGAGCAGTTCTTC; cdr3_aa: CAWSRQGNEQFF
d_call: TRBD1; j_call: TRBJ1-1; clone_size: .; v_call: TRBV3-1/TRBV3-2; cdr3_nt: TGTGCCAGCAGCCACCGGACAGGAGAAGCTTTCTTT; cdr3_aa: CASSHRTGEAFF
d_call: .; j_call: TRBJ1-1; clone_size: few; v_call: TRBV3-1/TRBV3-2; cdr3_nt: TGTGCCAGCAGACGCGATGATACGAACACTGAAGCTTTCTTT; cdr3_aa: CASRRDDTNTEAFF
d_call: .; j_call: TRBJ2-1; clone_size: .; v_call: TRBV7-8; cdr3_nt: TGTGCCAGCAGCTCGGACAGACACAATGAGCAGTTCTTC; cdr3_aa: CASSSDRHNEQFF
d_call: .; j_call: TRBJ2-1; clone_size: .; v_call: TRBV18; cdr3_nt: TGTGCCAGCTCCGGGCGGGGTCAATACAATGAGCAGTTCTTC; cdr3_aa: CASSGRGQYNEQFF
d_call: .; j_call: TRBJ2-2; clone_size: .; v_call: TRBV6-5; cdr3_nt: TGTGCCAGCAGGGCGGGACTCCAACGAGGGGAGCTGTTTTTT; cdr3_aa: CASRAGLQRGELFF
d_call: .; j_call: TRBJ2-3; clone_size: .; v_call: TRBV5-1; cdr3_nt: TGCGCCAGCAGCCTTAGGACACCGAGCACAGATACGCAGTATTTT; cdr3_aa: CASSLRTPSTDTQYF
d_call: TRBD1; j_call: TRBJ1-2; clone_size: .; v_call: TRBV28; cdr3_nt: TGTGCCAGCAGTCCCCCGGACAGGGGCCCAAACTATGGCTACACCTTC; cdr3_aa: CASSPPDRGPNYGYTF
d_call: .; j_call: TRBJ2-1; clone_size: .; v_call: TRBV4-1; cdr3_nt: TGCGCCAGCAGCCGACCGGGCCCTAAGCAGTTCTTC; cdr3_aa: CASSRPGPKQFF
d_call: .; j_call: TRBJ1-1; clone_size: few; v_call: TRBV7-3; cdr3_nt: TGTGCCAGCAGCTTGTCAAGGGAGACTGAAGCTTTCTTT; cdr3_aa: CASSLSRETEAFF
d_call: .; j_call: TRBJ1-5; clone_size: .; v_call: TRBV19; cdr3_nt: TGTGCCAGTATCCAGGGCCCAAGGAGCAATCAGCCCCAGCATTTT; cdr3_aa: CASIQGPRSNQPQHF
d_call: .; j_call: TRBJ1-1; clone_size: once; v_call: TRBV5-5; cdr3_nt: TGTGCCAGCAGCTTGGTGAGGGGATTAGGCACTGAAGCTTTCTTT; cdr3_aa: CASSLVRGLGTEAFF
d_call: .; j_call: TRBJ2-2; clone_size: .; v_call: TRBV3-1/TRBV3-2; cdr3_nt: TGTGCCAGCAGCCTCAGGGGCCCCGGGGAGCTGTTTTTT; cdr3_aa: CASSLRGPGELFF
d_call: .; j_call: TRBJ1-4; clone_size: few; v_call: TRBV10-1; cdr3_nt: TGCGCCAGCAGTGAGTCGGCGGCGAATGAAAAACTGTTTTTT; cdr3_aa: CASSESAANEKLFF
d_call: TRBD1; j_call: TRBJ1-1; clone_size: .; v_call: TRBV6-5; cdr3_nt: TGTGCCAGCAGTTACTCGGCGACAGGGGGGGGAGCTTTCTTT; cdr3_aa: CASSYSATGGGAFF
d_call: TRBD1; j_call: TRBJ1-3; clone_size: .; v_call: TRBV6-6; cdr3_nt: TGTGCCAGCAGTCACAGGGGAACAGCTGGAAACACCATATATTTT; cdr3_aa: CASSHRGTAGNTIYF
d_call: .; j_call: TRBJ1-2; clone_size: .; v_call: TRBV7-2; cdr3_nt: TGTGCCAGCAGCTTAGAGGGGAACTATGGCTACACCTTC; cdr3_aa: CASSLEGNYGYTF
d_call: TRBD1; j_call: TRBJ1-6; clone_size: few; v_call: TRBV7-3; cdr3_nt: TGTGCCAGCAGCACCCAGGGATGGACAGGGCTGGGTAATTCACCCCTCCACTTT; cdr3_aa: CASSTQGWTGLGNSPLHF
d_call: .; j_call: TRBJ1-2; clone_size: once; v_call: TRBV15; cdr3_nt: TGTGCCACCAGCAGAGATCTACGACCGACAGCAAACTATGGCTACACCTTC; cdr3_aa: CATSRDLRPTANYGYTF
d_call: .; j_call: TRBJ1-4; clone_size: .; v_call: TRBV12-3/TRBV12-4; cdr3_nt: TGTGCCAGCAGTTTCTCAGGGAATGAAAAACTGTTTTTT; cdr3_aa: CASSFSGNEKLFF
d_call: TRBD1; j_call: TRBJ1-5; clone_size: .; v_call: TRBV2; cdr3_nt: TGTGCCAGCAGTGAGGCAGGGGGTAGCAATCAGCCCCAGCATTTT; cdr3_aa: CASSEAGGSNQPQHF
d_call: .; j_call: TRBJ1-1; clone_size: .; v_call: TRBV4-1; cdr3_nt: TGCGCCAGCAGCCAGGCTTCAGCGAACACTGAAGCTTTCTTT; cdr3_aa: CASSQASANTEAFF